A single sample is the source of the 16 T cell receptor beta chains below, sequenced in a study of blood T cell repertoires in COVID-19. The repertoire was sequenced with immunoSEQ multiplex PCR; TCRdb's copy has only in-frame clones and lacks some. The table lists approximately 67,000 clones, about 89% of them singletons. Sequencing was performed on peripheral blood. The receptors were gathered from a man in his fifties with active COVID-19.

The rearrangement joins TRBV1 to TRBJ1-5; the table calls TRBD1, which could not be checked here. TRBV1 is listed as a pseudogene. The CDR3 is 15 amino acids. The CDR3 is CTSSQESQGDQPQHF. The CDR3 nucleotides read TGCACCAGCAGCCAAGAATCACAGGGAGATCAGCCCCAGCATTTT.

The gene calls are TRBV9 and TRBJ2-1; D is perhaps TRBD2 (5 bases). V was shortened by 4 bases and J by 7 bases, with 21 bases between the two germline ends. The germline gives CDR1 SGDLS, CDR2 YYNGEE. The length of the CDR3 is 16 residues. DNA of the CDR3: TGTGCCAGCAGCCCCCACCCCACAGACCGAGGGAATGAGCAGTTCTTC. It specifies CASSPHPTDRGNEQFF.

This clone has only a few counts. The chain combines TRBV6-2 or TRBV6-3 with TRBJ1-2; TRBD1 might be the D (5 bases). Looked up from germline, CDR1 is MNHEY and CDR2 is SVGEGT. With 5 bases removed from V and 2 bases from J, the gap between germline ends came to 12 bases. This CDR3 comprises 14 residues. Here the CDR3 DNA reads TGTGCCAGCAGTCAACCGACAGAAAACTATGGCTACACCTTC. This codes for CASSQPTENYGYTF.

The chain uses TRBV7-6 and TRBJ1-5; D not certain. The length of the CDR3 is 13 residues. The V gene lost 5 bases and the J gene lost 7 bases, with 12 bases spanning the gap. Germline values: CDR1 SGHVS, CDR2 FNYEAQ. The CDR3 nucleotides are TGTGCCAGCAGCCCGCGGGATCTGCAGCCCCAGCATTTT. Amino acid sequence: CASSPRDLQPQHF.

In this sample, this clone turned up a few times. The genes are TRBV6-2 or TRBV6-3 and TRBJ2-7, with D possibly matching TRBD2 (6 bases). This CDR3 comprises 12 residues. V gave up 2 bases and J gave up 7 bases, with 9 bases separating them. The V gene's germline CDR1 is MNHEY and CDR2 SVGEGT. CDR3 DNA: TGTGCCAGCAGTTACACGGCGGGGGAGCAGTACTTC. It translates to CASSYTAGEQYF.

The V and J genes are TRBV6-6 and TRBJ1-5; D unresolved. V dropped 2 bases and J dropped 6 bases, with 11 bases sitting between them. Germline values: CDR1 MNHNY, CDR2 SVGAGI (reference sequence). The length of the CDR3 is 14 residues. CDR3 nucleotides: TGTGCCAGCAGTTACATGTCAGGAAGTCAGCCCCAGCATTTT. It yields the protein CASSYMSGSQPQHF.

This clone was seen only a few times. The chain joins TRBV19 to TRBJ2-7; D unresolved. The CDR3 contains 12 residues. CDR1 is LNHDA and CDR2 is SQIVND in the germline V gene (reference sequence). Trimming removed 3 bases from V and 4 bases from J, with 7 bases in between. DNA for the CDR3: TGTGCCAGTAGTATGACAAAGTACGAGCAGTACTTC. This sequence encodes CASSMTKYEQYF.

The rearrangement uses TRBV7-2 and TRBJ2-2; D might be TRBD2 (5 bases). The CDR3 length is 16 residues. Germline V lookup: CDR1 SGHTA, CDR2 FQGNSA. Trimming took 1 base from V and 1 from J, leaving 10 bases between them. The DNA for the CDR3 is TGTGCCAGCAGCTTAGAGTCGGGAAGGAACACCGGGGAGCTGTTTTTT. Amino acids: CASSLESGRNTGELFF.

This chain connects TRBV7-6 to TRBJ2-5; D is unresolved. The CDR3 totals 15 residues. Trimming stripped 2 bases from V and 4 bases from J, with 14 bases between. Germline CDR1 SGHVS, CDR2 FNYEAQ. CDR3 amino acids: CASSLKYDIGETQYF. The CDR3 nucleotides read TGTGCCAGCAGCTTAAAGTATGATATCGGAGAGACCCAGTACTTC.

The table lists this clone with a few counts. The chain employs TRBV7-2 and TRBJ2-7; 10 nucleotides align to TRBD1. Germline V lookup: CDR1 SGHTA, CDR2 FQGNSA. This CDR3 is 14 amino acids long. V gave up 4 bases and J gave up 6 bases; unmatched junction bases: 6. CDR3 coding DNA: TGTGCCAGCAGCTCCCGACAGGGGGCGCGCGAGCAGTACTTC. This codes for CASSSRQGAREQYF.

The chain joins TRBV13 to TRBJ1-4; D unresolved. This CDR3 is built from 12 residues. Germline CDR1 PRHDT, CDR2 FYEKMQ (reference sequence). V was clipped by 5 bases and J by 10 bases, with 11 bases between them. The CDR3 reads CASSRREGKLFF. The CDR3 nucleotides read TGTGCCAGCAGCCGCCGCGAGGGAAAACTGTTTTTT. The whole variable domain, remainder taken from reference TRBV13 and TRBJ1-4, is AAGVIQSPRHLIKEKRETATLKCYPIPRHDTVYWYQQGPGQDPQFLISFYEKMQSDKGSIPDRFSAQQFSDYHSELNMSSLELGDSALYFCASSRREGKLFFGSGTQLSVL.

The J gene is TRBJ1-4, the V gene TRBV19; D perhaps matches TRBD1 (6 bases). V was trimmed by 10 bases and J by 3 bases, leaving 9 bases between them. The CDR3 spans 12 residues. In germline, CDR1 is LNHDA, CDR2 SQIVND (reference sequence). CDR3 in amino acids: CATRTANEKLFF. The CDR3 DNA is TGTGCCACTCGGACAGCTAATGAAAAACTGTTTTTT. The full variable domain, its missing parts supplied by reference TRBV19 and TRBJ1-4, is DGGITQSPKYLFRKEGQNVTLSCEQNLNHDAMYWYRQDPGQGLRLIYYSQIVNDFQKGDIAEGYSVSREKKESFPLTVTSAQKNPTAFYLCATRTANEKLFFGSGTQLSVL.

The genes are TRBV29-1 and TRBJ2-3, with a possible D match to TRBD2 (5 bases). Germline V gene sequence: CDR1 SQVTM, CDR2 ANQGSEA. The CDR3 is 14 residues long. With 7 bases removed from V and 6 bases from J, the gap between germline ends came to 20 bases. The DNA for the CDR3 is TGCAGCGGACTACATGGGGAACCTGGGGATACGCAGTATTTT. It yields the protein CSGLHGEPGDTQYF.

The chain recombines TRBV5-1 with TRBJ2-3, with 11 positions matching TRBD2. Germline loops: CDR1 SGHRS, CDR2 YFSETQ. There are 15 residues in the CDR3. The V and J ends lost 4 bases and 2 bases, in that order; junction bases with no gene match: 3. The CDR3 protein is CASSASGRYTDTQYF. The CDR3 region has the DNA TGCGCCAGCAGCGCTAGCGGGAGGTACACAGATACGCAGTATTTT.

The rearrangement uses TRBV9 and TRBJ2-3; TRBD2 matches at 7 bases. CDR3 length equals 17 residues. The germline CDR1 and CDR2 sequences are SGDLS and YYNGEE. V gave up 0 bases and J gave up 4 bases; unmatched junction bases: 11. The CDR3 is CASSVGGGAGAPDTQYF. DNA for the CDR3: TGTGCCAGCAGCGTAGGGGGAGGTGCGGGAGCCCCAGATACGCAGTATTTT.

Here the CDR3 reads CASSVAEANSPLHF. CDR3 in DNA: TGTGCCAGCAGCGTAGCCGAGGCCAATTCACCCCTCCACTTT. The chain carries TRBV9 and TRBJ1-6; D uncertain. The CDR3 runs to 14 residues. The germline gives CDR1 SGDLS, CDR2 YYNGEE. Trimming stripped 0 bases from V and 7 bases from J, with 8 bases between.